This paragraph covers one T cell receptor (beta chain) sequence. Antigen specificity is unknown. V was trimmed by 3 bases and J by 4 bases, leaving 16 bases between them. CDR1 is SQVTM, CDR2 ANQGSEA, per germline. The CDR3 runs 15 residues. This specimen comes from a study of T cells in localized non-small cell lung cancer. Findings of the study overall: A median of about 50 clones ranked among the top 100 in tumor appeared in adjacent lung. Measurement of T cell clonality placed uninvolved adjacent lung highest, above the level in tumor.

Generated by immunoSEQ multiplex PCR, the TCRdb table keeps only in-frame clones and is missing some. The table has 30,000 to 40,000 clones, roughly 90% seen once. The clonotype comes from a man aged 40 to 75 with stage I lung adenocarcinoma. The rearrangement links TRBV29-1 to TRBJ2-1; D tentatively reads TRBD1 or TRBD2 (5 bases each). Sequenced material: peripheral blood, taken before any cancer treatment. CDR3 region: CSVEAGGQGYNEQFF. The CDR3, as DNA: TGCAGCGTTGAGGCAGGCGGGCAGGGATACAATGAGCAGTTCTTC.